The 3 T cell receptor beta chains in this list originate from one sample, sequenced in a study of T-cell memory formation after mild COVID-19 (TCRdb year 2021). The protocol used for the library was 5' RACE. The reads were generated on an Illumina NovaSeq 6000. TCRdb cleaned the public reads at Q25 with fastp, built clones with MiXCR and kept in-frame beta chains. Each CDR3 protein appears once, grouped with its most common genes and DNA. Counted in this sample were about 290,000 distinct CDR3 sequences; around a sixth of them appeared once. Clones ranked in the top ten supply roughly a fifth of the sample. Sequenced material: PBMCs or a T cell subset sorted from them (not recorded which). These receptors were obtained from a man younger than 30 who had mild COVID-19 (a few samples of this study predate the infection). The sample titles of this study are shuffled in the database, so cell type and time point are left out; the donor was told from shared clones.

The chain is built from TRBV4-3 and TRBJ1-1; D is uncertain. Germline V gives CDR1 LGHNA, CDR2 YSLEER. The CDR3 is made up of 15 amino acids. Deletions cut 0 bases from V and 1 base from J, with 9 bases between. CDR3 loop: CASSQDEEGNTEAFF. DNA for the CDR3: TGCGCCAGCAGCCAAGATGAAGAGGGGAACACTGAAGCTTTCTTT.

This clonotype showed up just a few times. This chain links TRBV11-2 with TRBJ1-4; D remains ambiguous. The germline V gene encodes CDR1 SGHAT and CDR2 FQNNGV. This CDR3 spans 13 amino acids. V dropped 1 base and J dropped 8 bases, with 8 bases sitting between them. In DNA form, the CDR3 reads TGTGCCAGCAGCTTAGTACCTCAGGAAAAACTGTTTTTT. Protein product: CASSLVPQEKLFF.

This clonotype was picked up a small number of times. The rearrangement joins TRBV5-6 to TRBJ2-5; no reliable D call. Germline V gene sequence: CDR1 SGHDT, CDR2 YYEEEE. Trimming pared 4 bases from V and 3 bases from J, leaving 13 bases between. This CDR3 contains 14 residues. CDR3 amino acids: CASSQPPLEETQYF. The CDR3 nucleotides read TGTGCCAGCAGCCAGCCGCCCCTGGAAGAGACCCAGTACTTC.